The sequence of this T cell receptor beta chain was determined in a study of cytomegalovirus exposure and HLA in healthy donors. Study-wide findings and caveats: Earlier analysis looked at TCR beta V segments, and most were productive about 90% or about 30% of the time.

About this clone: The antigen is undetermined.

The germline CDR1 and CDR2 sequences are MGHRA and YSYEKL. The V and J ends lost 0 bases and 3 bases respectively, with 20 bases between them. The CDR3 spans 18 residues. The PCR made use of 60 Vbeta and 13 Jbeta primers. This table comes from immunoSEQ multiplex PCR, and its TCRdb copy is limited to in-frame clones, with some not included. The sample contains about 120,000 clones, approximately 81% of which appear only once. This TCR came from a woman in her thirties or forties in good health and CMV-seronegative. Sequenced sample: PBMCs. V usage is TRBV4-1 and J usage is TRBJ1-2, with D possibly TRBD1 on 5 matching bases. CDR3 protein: CASSQDSRGFFWDYGYTF. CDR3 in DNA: TGCGCCAGCAGCCAAGATTCCCGGGGGTTTTTCTGGGACTATGGCTACACCTTC.